These T cell receptor beta chains were read from a single sample in a study of T cells in localized non-small cell lung cancer. Sequencing used immunoSEQ multiplex PCR; TCRdb keeps in-frame clones, though not all of them. The table lists about 70,000 clones, approximately 88% of them singletons. This specimen consisted of peripheral blood, obtained before any cancer treatment. The receptors were gathered from a female donor older than 55 with stage I lung adenocarcinoma. Each CDR3 is given with its conserved first and last residue. Fields, in order: D gene, V gene, J gene, clone size, CDR3 protein, CDR3 DNA. A D gene is named only where the DNA matches it firmly. Rows give clone size only sometimes, using once, few, many, or a class for an expanded clone.

D gene: .
V gene: TRBV6-5
J gene: TRBJ1-5
clone size: .
CDR3 protein: CASSNQGLGNQPQHF
CDR3 DNA: TGTGCCAGCAGCAACCAGGGTCTGGGCAATCAGCCCCAGCATTTT

D gene: .
V gene: TRBV9
J gene: TRBJ2-4
clone size: .
CDR3 protein: CASSVDLGLNIQYF
CDR3 DNA: TGTGCCAGCAGCGTAGATTTAGGATTAAACATTCAGTACTTC

D gene: TRBD2
V gene: TRBV29-1
J gene: TRBJ2-3
clone size: .
CDR3 protein: CSVRGVSAGGPDTQYF
CDR3 DNA: TGCAGCGTCAGGGGGGTTTCAGCGGGAGGGCCAGATACGCAGTATTTT

D gene: TRBD2
V gene: TRBV19
J gene: TRBJ2-7
clone size: .
CDR3 protein: CASNPSGTTYEQYF
CDR3 DNA: TGTGCCAGTAACCCTAGCGGGACGACCTACGAGCAGTACTTC

D gene: .
V gene: TRBV6-1
J gene: TRBJ1-1
clone size: .
CDR3 protein: CASSGGLERAEAFF
CDR3 DNA: TGTGCCAGCAGTGGGGGTTTAGAGAGGGCTGAAGCTTTCTTT

D gene: .
V gene: TRBV11-2
J gene: TRBJ2-1
clone size: .
CDR3 protein: CASSPQPSGTVGNEQFF
CDR3 DNA: TGTGCCAGCAGCCCCCAGCCATCGGGGACCGTCGGGAATGAGCAGTTCTTC

D gene: .
V gene: TRBV9
J gene: TRBJ1-3
clone size: .
CDR3 protein: CASSPRSGRWISGNTIYF
CDR3 DNA: TGTGCCAGCAGCCCCAGGAGTGGCAGGTGGATCTCTGGAAACACCATATATTTT

D gene: .
V gene: TRBV10-3
J gene: TRBJ1-3
clone size: .
CDR3 protein: CATSQGSGNTIYF
CDR3 DNA: TGTGCCACCTCACAGGGCTCTGGAAACACCATATATTTT

D gene: TRBD1
V gene: TRBV9
J gene: TRBJ2-7
clone size: .
CDR3 protein: CASQGADGYEQYF
CDR3 DNA: TGTGCCAGCCAGGGGGCCGACGGGTACGAGCAGTACTTC

D gene: TRBD1
V gene: TRBV4-2
J gene: TRBJ1-1
clone size: .
CDR3 protein: CASSRDFRDRVYTEAFF
CDR3 DNA: TGTGCCAGCAGCCGGGATTTCCGGGACAGGGTTTACACTGAAGCTTTCTTT

D gene: .
V gene: TRBV4-1
J gene: TRBJ2-6
clone size: .
CDR3 protein: CASSHPGSGANVLTF
CDR3 DNA: TGCGCCAGCAGCCACCCGGGCTCTGGGGCCAACGTCCTGACTTTC

D gene: .
V gene: TRBV5-1
J gene: TRBJ2-1
clone size: .
CDR3 protein: CASSSRGGSSYNEQFF
CDR3 DNA: TGCGCCAGCAGCTCCAGGGGGGGCAGCTCCTACAATGAGCAGTTCTTC

D gene: .
V gene: TRBV5-1
J gene: TRBJ1-1
clone size: .
CDR3 protein: CASSLGGGTEAFF
CDR3 DNA: TGCGCCAGCAGCTTGGGAGGGGGCACTGAAGCTTTCTTT

D gene: TRBD2
V gene: TRBV25-1
J gene: TRBJ2-3
clone size: .
CDR3 protein: CASSDVAGVRPDTQYF
CDR3 DNA: TGTGCCAGCAGTGATGTAGCGGGGGTTAGGCCAGATACGCAGTATTTT

D gene: TRBD2
V gene: TRBV10-3
J gene: TRBJ2-7
clone size: few
CDR3 protein: CAISEPGLATYEQYF
CDR3 DNA: TGTGCCATCAGTGAGCCGGGACTAGCCACCTACGAGCAGTACTTC

D gene: .
V gene: TRBV28
J gene: TRBJ1-2
clone size: .
CDR3 protein: CASSLQQRGYTF
CDR3 DNA: TGTGCCAGCAGTTTACAGCAGAGGGGCTACACCTTC

D gene: .
V gene: TRBV25-1
J gene: TRBJ1-1
clone size: .
CDR3 protein: CASSVPGNLNTEAFF
CDR3 DNA: TGTGCCAGCAGTGTACCCGGGAATTTGAACACTGAAGCTTTCTTT

D gene: TRBD2
V gene: TRBV11-3
J gene: TRBJ2-3
clone size: few
CDR3 protein: CASSSGLAGVDTQYF
CDR3 DNA: TGTGCCAGCAGCTCGGGACTAGCGGGAGTGGATACGCAGTATTTT

D gene: .
V gene: TRBV19
J gene: TRBJ1-3
clone size: .
CDR3 protein: CASSSNTKNTIYF
CDR3 DNA: TGTGCCAGTAGTTCGAACACCAAAAACACCATATATTTT

D gene: .
V gene: TRBV5-8
J gene: TRBJ2-5
clone size: .
CDR3 protein: CASSLGPTKTQYF
CDR3 DNA: TGTGCCAGCAGCTTGGGCCCCACGAAGACCCAGTACTTC

D gene: .
V gene: TRBV7-9
J gene: TRBJ2-2
clone size: .
CDR3 protein: CASSLTSRAGELFF
CDR3 DNA: TGTGCCAGCAGCTTAACTAGCCGAGCCGGGGAGCTGTTTTTT

D gene: .
V gene: TRBV6-1
J gene: TRBJ1-5
clone size: .
CDR3 protein: CASSTGQGGQPQHF
CDR3 DNA: TGTGCCAGCAGCACGGGCCAAGGCGGACAGCCCCAGCATTTT

D gene: TRBD1
V gene: TRBV5-4
J gene: TRBJ1-1
clone size: .
CDR3 protein: CASSQGQGTTEAFF
CDR3 DNA: TGTGCCAGCAGCCAGGGACAGGGGACTACTGAAGCTTTCTTT

D gene: .
V gene: TRBV5-8
J gene: TRBJ2-5
clone size: .
CDR3 protein: CASSPRGRGQETQYF
CDR3 DNA: TGTGCCAGCAGCCCAAGGGGGCGGGGTCAAGAGACCCAGTACTTC

D gene: .
V gene: TRBV6-6
J gene: TRBJ2-3
clone size: .
CDR3 protein: CASSFPLDTQYF
CDR3 DNA: TGTGCCAGCAGTTTCCCCCTGGATACGCAGTATTTT

D gene: .
V gene: TRBV10-2
J gene: TRBJ1-5
clone size: .
CDR3 protein: CASSGQTNQPQHF
CDR3 DNA: TGCGCCAGCAGCGGACAGACGAATCAGCCCCAGCATTTT

D gene: TRBD1
V gene: TRBV4-1
J gene: TRBJ2-7
clone size: .
CDR3 protein: CASSRDRKHEQYF
CDR3 DNA: TGCGCCAGCAGCCGGGACAGGAAGCACGAGCAGTACTTC

D gene: TRBD2
V gene: TRBV29-1
J gene: TRBJ2-1
clone size: once
CDR3 protein: CSVSGGYNEQFF
CDR3 DNA: TGCAGCGTAAGCGGGGGCTACAATGAGCAGTTCTTC

D gene: .
V gene: TRBV21-1
J gene: TRBJ1-5
clone size: .
CDR3 protein: CASCNRGGQPQHF
CDR3 DNA: TGTGCCAGCTGTAATAGGGGGGGGCAGCCCCAGCATTTT

D gene: TRBD2
V gene: TRBV7-2
J gene: TRBJ2-7
clone size: .
CDR3 protein: CASSRQGLAGGEQYF
CDR3 DNA: TGTGCCAGCAGCAGACAGGGACTAGCGGGGGGCGAGCAGTACTTC

D gene: TRBD2
V gene: TRBV15
J gene: TRBJ2-1
clone size: .
CDR3 protein: CATSRAIAGDNEQFF
CDR3 DNA: TGTGCCACCAGCAGAGCGATAGCGGGGGACAATGAGCAGTTCTTC

D gene: .
V gene: TRBV4-2
J gene: TRBJ1-4
clone size: .
CDR3 protein: CASSQVDLGSREKLFF
CDR3 DNA: TGTGCCAGCAGCCAAGTTGATTTGGGTTCTCGTGAAAAACTGTTTTTT

D gene: .
V gene: TRBV4-3
J gene: TRBJ2-7
clone size: .
CDR3 protein: CASSQDSFGERSVIGNPREQYF
CDR3 DNA: TGCGCCAGCAGCCAAGACTCTTTTGGGGAAAGGTCGGTTATCGGGAACCCTCGTGAGCAGTACTTC

D gene: .
V gene: TRBV7-2
J gene: TRBJ1-3
clone size: .
CDR3 protein: CASSLVGGTGNTIYF
CDR3 DNA: TGTGCCAGCAGCTTAGTCGGCGGGACCGGAAACACCATATATTTT

D gene: TRBD2
V gene: TRBV10-2
J gene: TRBJ2-1
clone size: .
CDR3 protein: CASSLASGVFNEQFF
CDR3 DNA: TGCGCCAGCAGTCTGGCTAGCGGGGTTTTCAATGAGCAGTTCTTC

D gene: .
V gene: TRBV6-6
J gene: TRBJ1-2
clone size: .
CDR3 protein: CASSQQVGAHGYTF
CDR3 DNA: TGTGCCAGCAGTCAGCAGGTGGGGGCGCATGGCTACACCTTC

D gene: .
V gene: TRBV11-3
J gene: TRBJ1-1
clone size: .
CDR3 protein: CASSREYTEAFF
CDR3 DNA: TGTGCCAGCAGCAGGGAATACACTGAAGCTTTCTTT

D gene: .
V gene: TRBV2
J gene: TRBJ1-6
clone size: few
CDR3 protein: CASSVGDSPLHF
CDR3 DNA: TGTGCCAGCAGTGTAGGGGATTCACCCCTCCACTTT

D gene: .
V gene: TRBV5-6
J gene: TRBJ1-2
clone size: .
CDR3 protein: CASSSSSTGFGYTF
CDR3 DNA: TGTGCCAGCAGCTCATCCTCCACAGGGTTTGGCTACACCTTC

D gene: TRBD1
V gene: TRBV7-9
J gene: TRBJ1-2
clone size: .
CDR3 protein: CASSASSGQGRNGYTF
CDR3 DNA: TGTGCCAGCAGCGCCTCTTCGGGACAGGGGAGAAATGGCTACACCTTC

D gene: TRBD1
V gene: TRBV2
J gene: TRBJ1-2
clone size: .
CDR3 protein: CASGGTGGYGYTF
CDR3 DNA: TGTGCCAGCGGGGGGACAGGGGGCTATGGCTACACCTTC

D gene: TRBD2
V gene: TRBV9
J gene: TRBJ2-3
clone size: .
CDR3 protein: CASSPRGLAGGPGTDTQYF
CDR3 DNA: TGTGCCAGCAGCCCGAGGGGGCTAGCGGGGGGGCCGGGCACAGATACGCAGTATTTT

D gene: TRBD1
V gene: TRBV4-1
J gene: TRBJ1-3
clone size: .
CDR3 protein: CASSQARGRGNTIYF
CDR3 DNA: TGCGCCAGCAGCCAGGCGAGGGGGCGAGGAAACACCATATATTTT

D gene: .
V gene: TRBV19
J gene: TRBJ2-5
clone size: .
CDR3 protein: CASSMGGAQETQYF
CDR3 DNA: TGTGCCAGTAGTATGGGGGGGGCACAAGAGACCCAGTACTTC

D gene: .
V gene: TRBV5-1
J gene: TRBJ1-2
clone size: once
CDR3 protein: CASSLEGLNYGYTF
CDR3 DNA: TGCGCCAGCAGCTTGGAGGGACTCAACTATGGCTACACCTTC

D gene: .
V gene: TRBV9
J gene: TRBJ2-2
clone size: .
CDR3 protein: CASSVGDPLGELFF
CDR3 DNA: TGTGCCAGCAGCGTAGGAGACCCATTAGGGGAGCTGTTTTTT

D gene: TRBD2
V gene: TRBV9
J gene: TRBJ2-1
clone size: once
CDR3 protein: CASSVAGGPGEQFF
CDR3 DNA: TGTGCCAGCAGCGTAGCGGGAGGGCCGGGTGAGCAGTTCTTC

D gene: TRBD2
V gene: TRBV7-2
J gene: TRBJ2-2
clone size: few
CDR3 protein: CASSLLGSGISQDTGELFF
CDR3 DNA: TGTGCCAGCAGCTTATTGGGTAGCGGGATTTCACAGGACACCGGGGAGCTGTTTTTT

D gene: TRBD1
V gene: TRBV28
J gene: TRBJ1-5
clone size: .
CDR3 protein: CASSSRTGDINQPQHF
CDR3 DNA: TGTGCCAGCAGTAGTCGGACAGGGGATATAAATCAGCCCCAGCATTTT

D gene: .
V gene: TRBV6-1
J gene: TRBJ1-2
clone size: few
CDR3 protein: CASSEAGGGYGYTF
CDR3 DNA: TGTGCCAGCAGTGAAGCTGGGGGGGGGTATGGCTACACCTTC

D gene: .
V gene: TRBV5-6
J gene: TRBJ2-5
clone size: .
CDR3 protein: CASSLRGLGQETQYF
CDR3 DNA: TGTGCCAGCAGCTTGAGGGGGTTAGGCCAAGAGACCCAGTACTTC

D gene: .
V gene: TRBV2
J gene: TRBJ1-1
clone size: .
CDR3 protein: CASSSLGLTEAFF
CDR3 DNA: TGTGCCAGCAGCAGCCTAGGTTTGACTGAAGCTTTCTTT